A selection of T cell receptor beta chains follows, all from one sample in a study of T cells in Graves' hyperthyroidism and ophthalmopathy. Using its own MiXCR run on the multiplex PCR reads, TCRdb lists one record per CDR3 protein. Among hundreds of thousands of distinct CDR3 sequences listed, 15% were seen once. Source material: blood. Every receptor here comes from a woman in her thirties with Graves' hyperthyroidism. Each CDR3 is given with its conserved first and last residue. A D gene is named only where the DNA matches it firmly. Rows give clone size only sometimes, using once, few, many, or a class for an expanded clone.

>TRBD2|TRBV12-3/TRBV12-4|TRBJ2-1|17|few
TGTGCCAGCAGTTTTGCGGGAGGGCCCCGCTCCTACAATGAGCAGTTCTTC
CASSFAGGPRSYNEQFF
>-|TRBV2|TRBJ2-5|14|few
TGTGCCAGCAGTGAGGAGACACCAAAAGAGACCCAGTACTTC
CASSEETPKETQYF
>TRBD2|TRBV9|TRBJ2-7|15|few
TGTGCCAGCAGCGTAAGCCCCGGGAGGGCCGAAGAGCAGTACTTC
CASSVSPGRAEEQYF
>TRBD2|TRBV2|TRBJ2-5|15|-
TGTGCCAGCCGGCCTAGCGGGAGGGCCGATGAGACCCAGTACTTC
CASRPSGRADETQYF
>-|TRBV27|TRBJ1-4|14|-
TGTGCCAGCAGGTTCCAGGGGCGTAATGAAAAACTGTTTTTT
CASRFQGRNEKLFF
>-|TRBV24-1|TRBJ2-7|15|many
TGTGCCACCAGTGATGTGGACGACACTCCCTACGAGCAGTACTTC
CATSDVDDTPYEQYF
>TRBD2|TRBV7-9|TRBJ2-3|18|-
TGTGCCAGCAGCTTACGAGGGACTAGCGGGAGGGCCACAGATACGCAGTATTTT
CASSLRGTSGRATDTQYF
>-|TRBV28|TRBJ2-3|16|few
TGTGCCAGCAGTTTCATCCGGGGCAGAGTCACAGATACGCAGTATTTT
CASSFIRGRVTDTQYF
>TRBD1|TRBV11-3|TRBJ1-1|13|many
TGTGCCAGCAGCTGGGACCGGACAGGGCAAGCTTTCTTT
CASSWDRTGQAFF
>TRBD2|TRBV15|TRBJ2-3|17|many
TGTGCCACCAGCAGAGATCGTCTAGCGGGAGTCTCAGATACGCAGTATTTT
CATSRDRLAGVSDTQYF
>-|TRBV12-3/TRBV12-4|TRBJ2-1|10|many
TGTGCCAGCAGTTTAGAGGGCCAGTTCTTC
CASSLEGQFF
>TRBD2|TRBV3-1|TRBJ2-7|14|many
TGTGCCAGCAGCCAAGGGCGGGAGGCCTACGAGCAGTACTTC
CASSQGREAYEQYF
>-|TRBV3-1|TRBJ2-2|15|many
TGTGCCAGCAGCCAAGATTTCAGAAACACCGGGGAGCTGTTTTTT
CASSQDFRNTGELFF
>-|TRBV20-1|TRBJ2-5|15|-
TGCAGTGCTCCCCGGGTCTCTATCCCTCAAGAGACCCAGTACTTC
CSAPRVSIPQETQYF
>-|TRBV20-1|TRBJ1-1|13|-
TGCAGTGCAAGGACAGAAAGGAACACTGAAGCTTTCTTT
CSARTERNTEAFF
>TRBD2|TRBV28|TRBJ2-7|13|many
TGTGCCAGCACCACCCGGGGGGGATACGAGCAGTACTTC
CASTTRGGYEQYF
>-|TRBV5-6|TRBJ2-2|16|few
TGTGCCAGCAGCTTGCAGACAGGCTTTAACACCGGGGAGCTGTTTTTT
CASSLQTGFNTGELFF
>-|TRBV9|TRBJ2-1|14|many
TGTGCCAGCAGCGTAGGACCCGACTACAATGAGCAGTTCTTC
CASSVGPDYNEQFF
>-|TRBV15|TRBJ2-7|15|-
TGTGCCACCAGCAGAGATTTGCGGGATCCCTACGAGCAGTACTTC
CATSRDLRDPYEQYF
>-|TRBV6-1|TRBJ2-1|16|many
TGTGCCAGCAGGGATACAGGGTTCTCTGCCTACAATGAGCAGTTCTTC
CASRDTGFSAYNEQFF
>-|TRBV28|TRBJ1-5|15|many
TGTGCCAGCAGTTTAAGGTCAGGTAGGGCTCAGCCCCAGCATTTT
CASSLRSGRAQPQHF
>-|TRBV20-1|TRBJ2-7|17|many
TGCAGTGCTAGAGATAGGAACGCGTATGGGGGGATCTACGAGCAGTACTTC
CSARDRNAYGGIYEQYF
>-|TRBV20-1|TRBJ2-4|12|-
TGCAGTGCTAGAGAGGGCCAAAACATTCAGTACTTC
CSAREGQNIQYF
>-|TRBV20-1|TRBJ2-2|15|many
TGCAGTGCTAGAAGTTGGCCAATGAACACCGGGGAGCTGTTTTTT
CSARSWPMNTGELFF
>-|TRBV3-1|TRBJ1-1|14|many
TGTGCCAGCACCCAGGGGACGGGGAACACTGAAGCTTTCTTT
CASTQGTGNTEAFF
>-|TRBV6-1|TRBJ1-4|15|many
TGTGCCAGCAGTGAACCCAGCTTGACTAATGAAAAACTGTTTTTT
CASSEPSLTNEKLFF
>-|TRBV19|TRBJ2-2|17|-
TGTGCCAGTAGTATAATTAGGGCGCGGGAGAACACCGGGGAGCTGTTTTTT
CASSIIRARENTGELFF
>-|TRBV6-1|TRBJ2-1|14|-
TGTGCCAGCAGTGAAAGGCATACCTACAATGAGCAGTTCTTC
CASSERHTYNEQFF
>-|TRBV10-3|TRBJ2-7|16|few
TGTGCCATCAGTGAGCGGGAGAAGGCCAACTCCTACGAGCAGTACTTC
CAISEREKANSYEQYF
>-|TRBV28|TRBJ1-5|16|few
TGTGCCAGCAGTTTTCCCCTGGGCAGCCACAATCAGCCCCAGCATTTT
CASSFPLGSHNQPQHF
>-|TRBV10-1|TRBJ2-3|16|few
TGCGCCAGCAGTGTAGGACTGGGCGGTAGCACAGATACGCAGTATTTT
CASSVGLGGSTDTQYF
>-|TRBV3-1|TRBJ2-1|13|-
TGTGCCAGCAGCGGACAGCTCTACAATGAGCAGTTCTTC
CASSGQLYNEQFF
>TRBD2|TRBV2|TRBJ2-5|14|many
TGTGCCAGCAGTGCCTTCGGGGGGGAGGAGACCCAGTACTTC
CASSAFGGEETQYF
>-|TRBV20-1|TRBJ2-7|16|many
TGCAGTGCTAGAGACCATTCGGGGGTCGGGTCCTACGAGCAGTACTTC
CSARDHSGVGSYEQYF
>-|TRBV19|TRBJ1-2|13|many
TGTGCCAGTAGGATGGGCGAGCGGAGCGGCTACACCTTC
CASRMGERSGYTF
>TRBD1|TRBV5-1|TRBJ2-7|18|few
TGCGCCAGCAGCTTGAGGACAGGGGCGCAGTTGAGCTCCTACGAGCAGTACTTC
CASSLRTGAQLSSYEQYF
>-|TRBV12-3/TRBV12-4|TRBJ2-2|16|-
TGTGCCAGCAGTTTGCACCACCCGGACGGGCCCGGGGAGCTGTTTTTT
CASSLHHPDGPGELFF
>TRBD2|TRBV6-5|TRBJ2-1|16|many
TGTGCCAGCAGTTACTCGCCTAGCGGGAAGAACAATGAGCAGTTCTTC
CASSYSPSGKNNEQFF
>-|TRBV7-9|TRBJ1-1|13|few
TGTGCCAGCAGCCCTCAAGCCCACACTGAAGCTTTCTTT
CASSPQAHTEAFF
>-|TRBV20-1|TRBJ2-3|13|many
TGCAGCGCAGCCCGGGACATTGCAGATACGCAGTATTTT
CSAARDIADTQYF